One and the same sample provided the 17 T cell receptor beta chains below, sequenced in a study of T cells in placental villitis. Sequencing used immunoSEQ v4. Sequencing used immunoSEQ multiplex PCR; TCRdb keeps in-frame clones, though not all of them. Of hundreds of clones in the sample, roughly 94% are singletons; the top ten hold around 6.7%. Sequenced: placental tissue containing maternal and fetal cells. The source is a human donor in good health; the placental T cells may come from both mother and fetus.

The V call is TRBV7-3, the J call TRBJ2-3, with D maybe TRBD2 (5 bases). Trimming shortened V by 2 bases and J by 5 bases, and 8 bases separated the two germline ends. The germline V gene encodes CDR1 SGHTA and CDR2 FQGTGA. There are 13 residues in the CDR3. For the CDR3, the DNA is TGTGCCAGCAGCTTAGAGGGCATAGATACGCAGTATTTT. Protein: CASSLEGIDTQYF.

This chain links TRBV29-1 with TRBJ1-1; D possibly corresponds to TRBD1 (6 bases). Germline-derived CDR1 and CDR2 are SQVTM and ANQGSEA. Trimming removed 5 bases from V and 4 bases from J, with 11 bases in between. The CDR3 is made up of 12 amino acids. The CDR3: CSVNREGTEAFF. CDR3 DNA: TGCAGCGTTAACAGGGAAGGCACTGAAGCTTTCTTT.

The chain joins TRBV12-3 or TRBV12-4 to TRBJ2-3; no clear D. The CDR3 runs 11 residues. Trimming shortened V by 3 bases and J by 2 bases, and 0 bases separated the two germline ends. CDR3 protein: CASSFTDTQYF. The CDR3 nucleotides read TGTGCCAGCAGTTTCACAGATACGCAGTATTTT.

This clone was seen just once. The rearrangement joins TRBV7-9 to TRBJ1-6; no firm D call. V was cut by 5 bases and J by 16 bases, with 18 bases left in between. Germline-derived CDR1 and CDR2 are SEHNR and FQNEAQ (reference sequence). The CDR3 runs to 13 residues. The CDR3 region is CASSPGTREKLHF. CDR3 DNA: TGTGCCAGCAGCCCTGGTACCCGTGAGAAGCTCCACTTT.

The CDR3 DNA reads TGTGCCAGTAGTATTCGGGGTTCTGGGGCCAACGTCCTGACTTTC. Translated: CASSIRGSGANVLTF. This chain links TRBV19 with TRBJ2-6; perhaps TRBD2 as D (5 bases). The CDR3 totals 15 residues. Germline lookup yields CDR1 LNHDA and CDR2 SQIVND (reference sequence). The germline V and J ends were trimmed by 3 bases and 1 base, with 7 bases remaining between them.

CDR3 loop: CASSLRDSMLRWEQFF. The CDR3 DNA reads as TGTGCCAGCTCACTGCGGGACTCCATGTTGCGATGGGAGCAGTTCTTC. The chain links TRBV18 to TRBJ2-1; the D gene is possibly TRBD2 (6 bases). CDR3 size: 16 residues. Germline CDR1 is KGHSH and CDR2 is LQKENI. Trimming took 4 bases from V and 10 from J, leaving 23 bases between them.

V usage is TRBV5-1 and J usage is TRBJ2-2; no firm D call. Germline assignment: CDR1 SGHRS and CDR2 YFSETQ. V lost 0 bases and J lost 0, with 6 bases in between. This CDR3 contains 15 residues. CDR3 amino acids: CASSLGSTNTGELFF. The DNA for the CDR3 is TGCGCCAGCAGCTTGGGGAGTACGAACACCGGGGAGCTGTTTTTT.

The chain recombines TRBV10-3 with TRBJ1-1, with D possibly TRBD1 on 5 matching bases. CDR1 and CDR2 from the germline V gene are ENHRY and SYGVKD. The CDR3 contains 14 residues. V lost 2 bases and J lost 3, with 10 bases in between. The CDR3 loop is CAISEDSEYTEAFF. As DNA, the CDR3 is TGTGCCATCAGTGAGGACAGCGAATACACTGAAGCTTTCTTT.

The chain has TRBV6-5 and TRBJ1-2; D is unresolved. Between the trimmed V and J ends, which lost 2 bases and 8 bases, there was a span of 9 bases. The germline V gene encodes CDR1 MNHEY and CDR2 SVGAGI. The CDR3 consists of 12 residues. The CDR3 here is CASSYEGSGYTF. Here the CDR3 DNA reads TGTGCCAGCAGTTACGAAGGGAGCGGCTACACCTTC.

V gene TRBV2 combines with J gene TRBJ2-4; 7 bases fit TRBD1. Germline V lookup: CDR1 SNHLY, CDR2 FYNNEI. V dropped 4 bases and J dropped 14; count of bases not matched to a gene: 8. The CDR3 loop spans 12 amino acids. CDR3 DNA: TGTGCCAGCAGTGCTGAATCCGGGACAGAGTACTTC. Translation: CASSAESGTEYF.

This chain joins TRBV19 and TRBJ2-1; TRBD2 might be the D (6 bases). Trimming left V 4 bases short and J 15 bases short, with 16 bases between. The CDR3 is made up of 12 amino acids. Germline V gene sequence: CDR1 LNHDA, CDR2 SQIVND (reference sequence). CDR3 nucleotide sequence: TGTGCCAGTAGTACGGGTATGGAGGGACCGTTCTTC. It yields the protein CASSTGMEGPFF.

The rearrangement uses TRBV23-1 and TRBJ1-1; D is possibly TRBD1 (6 bases). TRBV23-1 is an open reading frame whose function is uncertain. This CDR3 is 14 amino acids long. The V and J ends lost 0 bases and 1 base respectively, with 6 bases between them. CDR3 nucleotide sequence: TGCGCCAGCAGTCAATCACAGGGGAACACTGAAGCTTTCTTT. Its protein product is CASSQSQGNTEAFF.

This chain uses TRBV2 with TRBJ1-6; D might be TRBD1 (5 bases). V was trimmed by 6 bases and J by 7 bases, leaving 16 bases between them. Germline loops: CDR1 SNHLY, CDR2 FYNNEI. The CDR3 covers 15 residues. The CDR3: CASRQDRGVNSPLHF. CDR3 in DNA: TGTGCCAGCAGGCAAGATAGGGGAGTCAATTCACCCCTCCACTTT.

The chain joins TRBV15 to TRBJ2-1; TRBD2 agrees at 8 bases. Trimming took 6 bases from V and 6 from J; bases not matched to a gene: 19. Germline V gene data show CDR1 as LNHNV and CDR2 as YYDKDF (reference sequence). The CDR3 is 18 amino acids. The CDR3 bases are TGTGCCACCAGGAAGGTAGCGGGATCGATCCCTCCCCCCAATGAGCAGTTCTTC. Encoded protein: CATRKVAGSIPPPNEQFF.

The chain combines TRBV19 with TRBJ1-1; D gene uncertain. This CDR3 comprises 12 residues. Germline CDR1 reads LNHDA; CDR2 reads SQIVND (reference sequence). The germline V and J ends were trimmed by 5 bases and 9 bases, with 13 bases remaining between them. CDR3 loop: CASSPTGTKAFF. In DNA form, the CDR3 reads TGTGCCAGTAGTCCGACGGGAACTAAAGCTTTCTTT.

The V and J genes are TRBV3-1 (or the pseudogene TRBV3-2) and TRBJ2-1; 8 bases match TRBD2. The germline CDR1 and CDR2 sequences are LGHDT and YNNKEL (reference sequence). The CDR3 has 16 amino acids. The V gene end was trimmed by 3 bases and the J gene end by 8 bases; junction bases not matched to a gene: 12. Written as DNA, the CDR3 is TGTGCCAGCAGCCATATCGGGACTAGTCGATGGCATGAGCAGTTCTTC. This sequence encodes CASSHIGTSRWHEQFF.

The chain carries TRBV27 and TRBJ1-1; possible D gene TRBD1, 6 bases. The CDR3 sequence is 13 residues long. Trimming left V 2 bases short and J 11 bases short, with 15 bases between. The germline CDR1 and CDR2 sequences are MNHEY and SMNVEV (reference sequence). This chain's CDR3 is CASSLTDSVDAFF. The CDR3 bases are TGTGCCAGCAGTTTAACGGACAGTGTTGATGCTTTCTTT.